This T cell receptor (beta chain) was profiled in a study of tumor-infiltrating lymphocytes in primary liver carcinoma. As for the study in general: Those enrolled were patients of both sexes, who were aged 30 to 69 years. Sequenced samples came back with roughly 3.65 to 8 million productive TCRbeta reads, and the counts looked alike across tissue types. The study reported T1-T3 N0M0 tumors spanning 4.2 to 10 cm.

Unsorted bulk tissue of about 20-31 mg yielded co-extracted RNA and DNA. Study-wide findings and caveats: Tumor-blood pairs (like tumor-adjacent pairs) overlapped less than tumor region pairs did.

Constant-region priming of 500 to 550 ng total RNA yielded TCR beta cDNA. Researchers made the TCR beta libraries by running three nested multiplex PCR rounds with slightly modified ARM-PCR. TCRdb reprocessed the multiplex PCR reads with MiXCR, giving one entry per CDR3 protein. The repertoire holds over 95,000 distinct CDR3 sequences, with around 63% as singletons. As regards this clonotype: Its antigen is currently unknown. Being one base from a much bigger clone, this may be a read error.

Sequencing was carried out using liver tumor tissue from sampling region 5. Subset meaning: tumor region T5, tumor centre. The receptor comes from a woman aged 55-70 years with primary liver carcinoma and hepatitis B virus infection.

The CDR3 loop reads CTISESREAYEQYF. The DNA for the CDR3 is TGTACCATCAGTGAATCGCGGGAGGCTTACGAGCAGTACTTC. The V call is TRBV10-3, the J call TRBJ2-7, with 8 bases matching TRBD2. Germline V gene sequence: CDR1 ENHRY, CDR2 SYGVKD. The CDR3 is 14 residues long.